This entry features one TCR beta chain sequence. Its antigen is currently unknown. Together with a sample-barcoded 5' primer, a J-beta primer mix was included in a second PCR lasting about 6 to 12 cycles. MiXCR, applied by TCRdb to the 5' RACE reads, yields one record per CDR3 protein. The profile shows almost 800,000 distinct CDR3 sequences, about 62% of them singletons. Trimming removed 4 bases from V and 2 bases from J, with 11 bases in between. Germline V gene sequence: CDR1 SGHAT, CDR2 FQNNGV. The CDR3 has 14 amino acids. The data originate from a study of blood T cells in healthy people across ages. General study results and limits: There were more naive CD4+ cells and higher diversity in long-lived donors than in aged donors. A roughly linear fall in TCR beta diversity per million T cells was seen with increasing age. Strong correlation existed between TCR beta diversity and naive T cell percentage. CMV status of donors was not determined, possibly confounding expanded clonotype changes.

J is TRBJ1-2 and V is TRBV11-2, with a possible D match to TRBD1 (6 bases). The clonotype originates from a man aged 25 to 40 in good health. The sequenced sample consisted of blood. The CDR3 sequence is CASSWTAKNYGYTF. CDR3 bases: TGTGCCAGCAGCTGGACAGCCAAGAACTATGGCTACACCTTC.